This T cell receptor beta chain derives from a study of CXCR3-negative and CXCR3-positive naive CD8 T cells. General study results and limits: The study found more hydrophobic TRB CDR3s in CXCR3-positive naive cells than in CXCR3-negative naive cells.

About this clonotype itself: Its specificity is not known.

Through 5' RACE with UMI labels, the TRB cDNA libraries were prepared. One entry per CDR3 protein, without DNA, is what TCRdb gives after re-calling the 5' RACE reads. Its table records 150,000 or so distinct CDR3 sequences. The CDR3 covers 17 residues. Per germline, CDR1 MGHRA and CDR2 YSYEKL. The rearrangement links TRBV4-1 to TRBJ2-3; the TRBD2 assignment by TCRdb is unverifiable without DNA. Sequenced material: naive CXCR3+ CD8+ T cells from blood. The subset here: CD45RO-CCR7+CD27+CD95- naive CD8+ T cells expressing CXCR3 (TNR3+). The source is a human donor in good health. Some clones in this sample may be carry-over from other donors' samples. The CDR3 here is CASSREPSGRESDTQYF.